The clone carrying this TCR beta chain was recorded many times. Its antigen is not identified. The library was built from roughly 400 ng RNA with molecular barcoded adaptors for alpha/delta and beta/gamma chains. Each CDR3 protein gets one entry after TCRdb re-called the reads with MiXCR. The repertoire holds 35,000 to 40,000 distinct CDR3 sequences, with roughly an eighth as singletons. Trimming pared 3 bases from V and 0 bases from J, leaving 9 bases between. CDR1 is KGHSH and CDR2 is LQKENI in the germline V gene. The CDR3 spans 15 residues. The sample is drawn from a study of read filtering for tumor transcriptome and immune sequencing. Study-wide results and caveats: Even smaller IR-seq throughput identified most shared clonotypes. Correlation between methods rose after single-read clonotypes were removed. This fraction held mixed bone marrow immune cells after CD138-negative sorting.

Every patient had bone marrow sampled while the disease was active. V gene TRBV18 combines with J gene TRBJ1-5; D gene uncertain. This clonotype originated in a donor aged 40 or over with multiple myeloma. Sequencing used a population of CD138-negative cells sorted from bone marrow. The CDR3 DNA reads TGTGCCAGCTCACCGACACCGAATAGCAATCAGCCCCAGCATTTT. It yields the protein CASSPTPNSNQPQHF.